One sample yielded the 2 T cell receptor beta chains listed below, sequenced in a study of cytomegalovirus exposure and HLA in healthy donors. The PCR ran on 60 Vbeta and 13 Jbeta primers. TCRdb's table, derived via immunoSEQ multiplex PCR, lists solely in-frame clones and lacks some. The sample carries around 78,000 clones, about 88% recorded once. Sequenced material: PBMCs. All receptors come from a woman aged 50 to 65 in good health and CMV-seronegative.

The chain has TRBV7-2 and TRBJ1-2; TRBD1 matches 8 bases. Germline lookup yields CDR1 SGHTA and CDR2 FQGNSA. This CDR3 has 14 residues. V shed 0 bases, J shed 8 bases, and the junction held 5 bases outside the gene matches. In DNA, the CDR3 is TGTGCCAGCAGCTTAGCGCGGACAGGGCGAGGCTACACCTTC. Its protein is CASSLARTGRGYTF.

The chain is built from TRBV27 and TRBJ2-7, with D possibly matching TRBD2 (6 bases). Germline loops: CDR1 MNHEY, CDR2 SMNVEV (reference sequence). Trimming removed 5 bases at V and 7 bases at J, with 21 bases between. This CDR3 comprises 15 residues. Here the CDR3 reads CASSTLRRALGEQYF. CDR3 nucleotides: TGTGCCAGCAGTACCCTCCGGAGGGCCCTGGGGGAGCAGTACTTC.